This T cell receptor (beta chain) was captured in a study of shared clonotypes between healthy human individuals. This CDR3 region has 12 residues. Germline V CDR1 and CDR2: SGHRS, YFSETQ. The V and J ends lost 5 bases and 6 bases respectively, with 11 bases between them. The assay used deep level. Produced via immunoSEQ multiplex PCR; TCRdb's table is partial and in-frame only. The sample contains around 700,000 clones, 60% to 80% of which appear only once. The chain is built from TRBV5-1 and TRBJ1-1, with a tentative D call TRBD1 (5 bases). Sequenced sample: memory CD4+ T cells sorted from blood. Subset denoted: CD45RA-negative fraction. The TCR was taken from a woman in her twenties or thirties in good health. In nucleotides, the CDR3 is TGCGCCAGCAGGGTCGGGACTTCTGAAGCTTTCTTT. Amino acids: CASRVGTSEAFF.